These 8 T cell receptor beta chains originate from one sample sequenced in a study of T cells in localized non-small cell lung cancer. Here immunoSEQ multiplex PCR was the method, and the copy in TCRdb shows in-frame clones only, minus some. The sample has more than 45,000 clones, about 72% seen once. The sequenced sample was peripheral blood, obtained before any cancer treatment. The receptors were sampled from a man aged 35-69 years with stage I squamous cell lung carcinoma.

The V and J genes are TRBV18 and TRBJ2-7; 11 nucleotides line up with TRBD1. Trimming cost V 2 bases and J 4 bases; bases outside gene matches: 4. Germline loops: CDR1 KGHSH, CDR2 LQKENI. This CDR3 comprises 15 residues. CDR3 sequence reads: CASSPRDRGAYEQYF. Written as DNA, the CDR3 is TGTGCCAGCTCACCAAGGGACAGGGGGGCATACGAGCAGTACTTC. The whole variable domain, remainder taken from reference TRBV18 and TRBJ2-7, is NAGVMQNPRHLVRRRGQEARLRCSPMKGHSHVYWYRQLPEEGLKFMVYLQKENIIDESGMPKERFSAEFPKEGPSILRIQQVVRGDSAAYFCASSPRDRGAYEQYFGPGTRLTVT.

J is TRBJ2-1 and V is TRBV6-1; 12 positions match TRBD2. In germline, CDR1 is MNHNS, CDR2 SASEGT. The CDR3 extends over 15 amino acids. V was clipped by 5 bases and J by 4 bases; unmatched bases: 3. Here the CDR3 DNA reads TGTGCCAGCAGTCGGGGGACTAGCGGGTACAATGAGCAGTTCTTC. It encodes CASSRGTSGYNEQFF.

This clone was detected only a few times. The genes are TRBV18 and TRBJ2-2; D could derive from TRBD1 or TRBD2 (6 bases each). Trimming shortened V by 3 bases and J by 7 bases, and 9 bases separated the two germline ends. Germline V CDR1 and CDR2: KGHSH, LQKENI. This CDR3 comprises 13 residues. The chain's CDR3 is CASSPGGLGELFF. The DNA of the CDR3 is TGTGCCAGCTCACCGGGGGGCCTCGGGGAGCTGTTTTTT.

The V gene is TRBV5-4, the J gene TRBJ2-7; 12 bases match TRBD2. The V and J ends lost 4 bases and 3 bases, in that order; junction bases with no gene match: 11. Germline CDR1 and CDR2: SGHNT and YYREEE (reference sequence). The CDR3 runs 17 residues. The CDR3 bases are TGTGCCAGCAGCCCCCTTACACCGACTAGCGGGGGCTACGAGCAGTACTTC. Its protein product is CASSPLTPTSGGYEQYF.

The V gene is TRBV5-1, the J gene TRBJ2-2; no clear D gene. CDR3 length: 12 amino acids. The germline V gene encodes CDR1 SGHRS and CDR2 YFSETQ. V dropped 0 bases and J dropped 5 bases, with 2 bases sitting between them. The CDR3 DNA is TGCGCCAGCAGCTTGGAGACCGGGGAGCTGTTTTTT. It translates to CASSLETGELFF.

V usage is TRBV6-4 and J usage is TRBJ2-1; D is unclear. The CDR3 runs to 15 residues. The V gene's germline CDR1 is MRHNA and CDR2 SNTAGT. Trimming cost V 0 bases and J 6 bases, with 12 bases left between them. CDR3 DNA: TGTGCCAGCAGTGACTCGAGTCTGGTCCGCAATGAGCAGTTCTTC. Amino acid sequence: CASSDSSLVRNEQFF.

The V gene is TRBV30, the J gene TRBJ2-1; TRBD1 or TRBD2 may be the D gene (6 bases each). Deletions cut 2 bases from V and 6 bases from J, with 11 bases between. CDR3 length: 13 amino acids. The germline V gene has CDR1 GTSNPN and CDR2 SVGIG (reference sequence). The CDR3 reads CAWSTGAGNEQFF. CDR3 DNA: TGTGCCTGGAGTACGGGGGCAGGCAATGAGCAGTTCTTC.

This clone was detected only a few times. The chain combines TRBV5-4 with TRBJ2-7; weak D call: TRBD2 (5 bases). Germline V lookup: CDR1 SGHNT, CDR2 YYREEE (reference sequence). Trimming removed 4 bases from V and 1 base from J, with 18 bases in between. This CDR3 is 16 amino acids long. CDR3 coding DNA: TGTGCCAGCAGCCCGGGGAACTGGCGGAGGTCCTACGAGCAGTACTTC. Translated: CASSPGNWRRSYEQYF.